This T cell receptor (beta chain) was captured in a study of blood T cell repertoires in COVID-19. At the level of the study: Material from acute and convalescent COVID-19 was sourced from the United States, Italy and Spain. The analysed material was cDNA or gDNA that came from T cells, B-cell-depleted T cells, or PBMCs.

Authors' analysis steps: Counts of nucleated cells, estimated from reference gene primer amplification, were obtained. Sequencing was performed with immunoSEQ multiplex PCR; in TCRdb, only in-frame clones are kept and a portion is missing. V, J and clone size reflect that table, while D and trimming were determined from the DNA. This sample has around 170,000 clones, with around two thirds found just once. The receptor comes from a woman of 80 years or more with acute or convalescent COVID-19. The sequenced material came from peripheral blood.

CDR3 region: CASSFKQSLAGVSYNEQFF. The CDR3 coding sequence is TGTGCCAGCAGCTTTAAGCAGTCTCTAGCGGGAGTTTCCTACAATGAGCAGTTCTTC. The chain has TRBV7-8 and TRBJ2-1; 10 nucleotides align to TRBD2. CDR3 length: 19 amino acids. The V segment lost 3 bases and the J segment 1 base; nucleotides outside the gene matches: 12. Germline-derived CDR1 and CDR2 are SGHVS and FQNEAQ.